The clone carrying this T cell receptor beta chain was counted between two and nine times. As originally analysed: Estimated nucleated cell counts came from reference gene primer amplification. TCRdb's copy holds only in-frame clones and misses some; the assay was immunoSEQ multiplex PCR. The V and J calls and clone size were taken over from that table, and D and trimming were inferred from the DNA. The sample has 130,000 or so clones, around 83% seen once; the top ten hold 18%. These data are taken from a study of blood T cell repertoires in COVID-19. At the level of the study: COVID-19 samples collected from the United States, Italy and Spain covered acute and convalescent phases. PBMCs, B-cell-depleted T cells, or T cells provided the cDNA or gDNA that made up the material.

V lost 4 bases to trimming and J lost 6 bases, with 6 bases between them. The CDR3 totals 11 residues. Germline assignment: CDR1 MNHEY and CDR2 SMNVEV (reference sequence). The clonotype was recovered from a man under 40 who had recovered from COVID-19. The sample was PBMCs or T cells enriched from blood (not recorded which). The rearrangement uses TRBV27 and TRBJ1-2; maybe TRBD1 (6 bases). The CDR3 sequence is CASSSGDGYTF. For the CDR3, the DNA is TGTGCCAGCAGTTCAGGGGATGGCTACACCTTC.